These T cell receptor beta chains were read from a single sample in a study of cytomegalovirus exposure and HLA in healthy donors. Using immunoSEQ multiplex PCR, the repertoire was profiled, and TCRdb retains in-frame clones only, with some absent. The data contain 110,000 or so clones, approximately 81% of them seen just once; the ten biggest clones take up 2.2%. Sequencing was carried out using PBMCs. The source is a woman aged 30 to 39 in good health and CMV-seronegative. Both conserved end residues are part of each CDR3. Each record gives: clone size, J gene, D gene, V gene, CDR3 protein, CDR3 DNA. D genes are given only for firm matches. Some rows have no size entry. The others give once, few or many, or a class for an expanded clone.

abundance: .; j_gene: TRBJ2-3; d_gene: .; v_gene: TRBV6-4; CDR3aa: CASSDGGGDTQYF; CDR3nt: TGTGCCAGCAGTGATGGGGGAGGAGATACGCAGTATTTT
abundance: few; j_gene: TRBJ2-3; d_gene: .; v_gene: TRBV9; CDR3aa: CASNEISTDTQYF; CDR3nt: TGTGCCAGCAATGAGATAAGCACAGATACGCAGTATTTT
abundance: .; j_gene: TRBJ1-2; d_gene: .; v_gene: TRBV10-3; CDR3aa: CAISESDDIGGAGYTF; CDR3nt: TGTGCCATCAGTGAGTCGGATGATATCGGGGGAGCTGGCTACACCTTC
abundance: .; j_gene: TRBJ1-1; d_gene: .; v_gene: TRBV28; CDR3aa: CASSLAGNTEAFF; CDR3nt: TGTGCCAGCAGTTTAGCGGGGAACACTGAAGCTTTCTTT
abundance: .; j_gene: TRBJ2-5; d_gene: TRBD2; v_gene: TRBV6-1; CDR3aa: CASSRPSGSRETQYF; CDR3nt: TGTGCCAGCAGCCGACCTAGCGGGAGTCGGGAGACCCAGTACTTC
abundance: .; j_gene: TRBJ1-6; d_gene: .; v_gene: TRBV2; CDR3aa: CASSVQVVDNSPLHF; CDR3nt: TGTGCCAGCAGTGTTCAAGTAGTGGATAATTCACCCCTCCACTTT
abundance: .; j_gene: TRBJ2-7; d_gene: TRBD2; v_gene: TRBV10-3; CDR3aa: CAIRAGLAGGEQYF; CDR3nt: TGTGCCATCAGAGCGGGACTAGCGGGAGGCGAGCAGTACTTC
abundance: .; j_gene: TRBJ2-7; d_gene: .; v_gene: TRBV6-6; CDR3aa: CASRNGPGGPNEQYF; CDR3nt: TGTGCCAGCAGAAACGGGCCAGGGGGGCCTAACGAGCAGTACTTC
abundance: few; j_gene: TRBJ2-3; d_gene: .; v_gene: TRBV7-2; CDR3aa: CATAGAPGQYF; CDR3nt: TGTGCCACCGCAGGGGCCCCCGGGCAGTATTTT
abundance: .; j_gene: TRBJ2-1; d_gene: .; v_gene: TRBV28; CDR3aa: CASSPPSHNEQFF; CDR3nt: TGTGCCAGCAGTCCCCCATCCCACAATGAGCAGTTCTTC
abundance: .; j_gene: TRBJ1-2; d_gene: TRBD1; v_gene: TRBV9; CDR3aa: CASSVEQGALYGYTF; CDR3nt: TGTGCCAGCAGCGTAGAACAGGGGGCATTGTACGGCTACACCTTC
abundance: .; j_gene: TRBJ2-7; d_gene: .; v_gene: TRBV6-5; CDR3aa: CASSYSGQGLSEQYF; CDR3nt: TGTGCCAGCAGTTACTCTGGGCAGGGTCTAAGCGAGCAGTACTTC
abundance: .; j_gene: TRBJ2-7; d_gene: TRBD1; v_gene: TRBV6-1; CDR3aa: CASSGRDRAGSGKSEQYF; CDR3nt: TGTGCCAGCAGTGGCCGGGACAGGGCAGGGTCGGGTAAGTCGGAGCAGTACTTC